A selection of T cell receptor beta chains follows, all from one sample in a study of blood T cell repertoires in COVID-19. The table came from immunoSEQ multiplex PCR; TCRdb's copy has only in-frame clones and leaves some out. The sample consists of tens of thousands of clones, roughly 89% of them appearing once. The sequenced sample consisted of peripheral blood. The receptors derive from a woman aged 45-65 years in a cohort sampled during active COVID-19. CDR3s include the opening cysteine and the closing phenylalanine or tryptophan. Fields, in order: D gene, clone size, V gene, J gene, CDR3 protein, CDR3 DNA. The D gene is left open where the match is weak. Clone size is not always given. Where it is, it says once, few, many or a class for expanded clones.

NA,NA,TRBV3-1/TRBV3-2,TRBJ1-2,CASSQGQGYGYTF,TGTGCCAGCAGCCAAGGGCAGGGCTATGGCTACACCTTC
NA,NA,TRBV2,TRBJ2-5,CASTYGGKETQYF,TGTGCCAGCACCTATGGGGGGAAAGAGACCCAGTACTTC
TRBD1,NA,TRBV4-1,TRBJ1-2,CASSQDQGVRGPF,TGCGCCAGCAGCCAAGATCAGGGGGTTAGGGGTCCCTTC
TRBD1,NA,TRBV9,TRBJ1-5,CASSTGTGVSNQPQHF,TGTGCCAGCAGCACCGGGACAGGGGTGAGCAATCAGCCCCAGCATTTT
NA,NA,TRBV29-1,TRBJ1-1,CSFQNRVFTEAFF,TGCAGCTTCCAAAACAGGGTATTCACTGAAGCTTTCTTT
TRBD1,NA,TRBV5-1,TRBJ2-1,CASSWPGQGGEQFF,TGCGCCAGCAGCTGGCCGGGACAGGGTGGTGAGCAGTTCTTC
TRBD2,NA,TRBV7-2,TRBJ2-7,CASSLAGGAGGAVGQYF,TGTGCCAGCAGCTTAGCCGGAGGGGCGGGAGGGGCTGTGGGGCAGTACTTC
NA,NA,TRBV12-3/TRBV12-4,TRBJ1-1,CASSSQGNGEAFF,TGTGCCAGCAGTTCTCAGGGGAACGGTGAAGCTTTCTTT
TRBD1,NA,TRBV3-1/TRBV3-2,TRBJ1-6,CASSQGRGRIPLHF,TGTGCCAGCAGCCAAGGCAGGGGGCGCATTCCCCTCCACTTT
NA,NA,TRBV2,TRBJ2-7,CASREAPEQYF,TGTGCCAGCAGGGAGGCCCCCGAGCAGTACTTC
NA,NA,TRBV30,TRBJ2-1,CAWSPLASYNEQFF,TGTGCCTGGAGTCCTCTAGCGTCCTACAATGAGCAGTTCTTC
TRBD1,once,TRBV19,TRBJ1-1,CASSIVGGFVAFF,TGTGCCAGTAGTATAGTAGGGGGCTTCGTGGCTTTCTTT
NA,NA,TRBV4-2,TRBJ1-2,CASSPPYEGNYGYTF,TGTGCCAGCAGCCCGCCTTACGAGGGTAACTATGGCTACACCTTC
TRBD1,NA,TRBV6-5,TRBJ2-2,CAHRGPGELFF,TGTGCCCACAGGGGCCCCGGGGAGCTGTTTTTT
TRBD1,NA,TRBV9,TRBJ2-7,CASSVGQGNYEQYF,TGTGCCAGCAGCGTTGGACAGGGGAACTACGAGCAGTACTTC
NA,NA,TRBV9,TRBJ1-3,CASSVGVSSSGNTIYF,TGTGCCAGCAGCGTAGGAGTGTCGAGCTCTGGAAACACCATATATTTT
NA,NA,TRBV3-1/TRBV3-2,TRBJ2-7,CASSQGGGYHEQYF,TGTGCCAGCAGCCAAGGGGGAGGTTACCACGAGCAGTACTTC
TRBD2,NA,TRBV10-3,TRBJ2-2,CAISPSGGDTGELFF,TGTGCCATCAGCCCTAGCGGGGGGGACACCGGGGAGCTGTTTTTT
NA,few,TRBV28,TRBJ2-3,CASSLVRGNTDTQYF,TGTGCCAGCAGTCTCGTCCGCGGAAACACAGATACGCAGTATTTT
TRBD2,NA,TRBV2,TRBJ2-5,CASSERRLAGQETQYF,TGTGCCAGCAGTGAAAGGCGACTAGCGGGGCAAGAGACCCAGTACTTC
TRBD1,NA,TRBV2,TRBJ1-1,CASNYRGTTEAFF,TGTGCCAGCAATTACAGGGGGACGACTGAAGCTTTCTTT
NA,NA,TRBV12-3/TRBV12-4,TRBJ1-2,CASSFPSDYGYTF,TGTGCCAGCAGTTTTCCCTCTGACTATGGCTACACCTTC
NA,NA,TRBV18,TRBJ2-7,CASSPAEQYF,TGTGCCAGCTCACCGGCCGAGCAGTACTTC
NA,once,TRBV7-9,TRBJ1-3,CASSYGMGTGNTIYF,TGTGCCAGCAGCTACGGGATGGGGACTGGAAACACCATATATTTT
NA,NA,TRBV10-3,TRBJ2-7,CAITGGVGGEQYF,TGTGCCATCACTGGCGGGGTGGGTGGGGAGCAGTACTTC
NA,NA,TRBV28,TRBJ1-1,CASSLSTAAFF,TGTGCCAGCAGTTTATCCACTGCGGCTTTCTTT
NA,NA,TRBV7-8,TRBJ2-7,CASSSAGQSYEQYF,TGTGCCAGCAGCTCGGCCGGACAGAGCTACGAGCAGTACTTC
TRBD2,NA,TRBV11-2,TRBJ2-3,CASNVLAGTPRAQYF,TGTGCCAGCAACGTACTAGCGGGGACACCCCGAGCGCAGTATTTT
TRBD2,NA,TRBV2,TRBJ2-1,CASRDGTSSYNEQFF,TGTGCCAGCAGGGACGGGACTAGCTCCTACAATGAGCAGTTCTTC